A selection of T cell receptor beta chains follows, all from one sample in a study of T cells in Graves' hyperthyroidism and ophthalmopathy. One entry per CDR3 protein results from TCRdb running MiXCR on the multiplex PCR reads. The data contain 560,000 or so distinct CDR3 sequences, roughly 21% of them singletons. The sample comprised blood. These receptors were taken from a man in his forties or fifties with Graves' ophthalmopathy. CDR3s include the opening cysteine and the closing phenylalanine or tryptophan. D genes are given only for firm matches. Size values are once, few and many counts, or a class for expanded clones, and some rows have none.

J gene	D gene	V gene	clone size	CDR3 protein	CDR3 DNA
TRBJ2-7	.	TRBV6-1	few	CASSSLVSYEQYF	TGTGCCAGCTCTTCGTTAGTCTCCTACGAGCAGTACTTC
TRBJ1-2	.	TRBV5-1	.	CASSLSQGYGYTF	TGCGCCAGCAGCTTGAGCCAGGGTTATGGCTACACCTTC
TRBJ2-5	.	TRBV20-1	.	CSARDRRASQETQYF	TGCAGTGCTAGAGATAGACGGGCCTCACAAGAGACCCAGTACTTC
TRBJ1-2	.	TRBV6-5	.	CASSYRGKGYGYTF	TGTGCCAGCAGTTATCGGGGAAAGGGCTATGGCTACACCTTC
TRBJ2-3	.	TRBV19	few	CASRPTFTDTQYF	TGTGCCAGTAGGCCAACCTTTACAGATACGCAGTATTTT
TRBJ2-7	.	TRBV20-1	.	CSARDEGLLYEQYF	TGCAGTGCTAGAGATGAAGGCTTACTCTACGAGCAGTACTTC
TRBJ2-1	TRBD2	TRBV7-9	few	CASSLGGSGRGEQFF	TGTGCCAGCAGCTTGGGTGGTAGCGGGAGAGGTGAGCAGTTCTTC
TRBJ2-3	TRBD2	TRBV2	once	CASAPGLDTDTQYF	TGTGCCAGCGCCCCGGGACTAGACACAGATACGCAGTATTTT
TRBJ1-2	.	TRBV20-1	many	CSARDHSLRDYGYTF	TGCAGTGCTAGAGATCACTCTCTCCGGGACTATGGCTACACCTTC
TRBJ2-1	TRBD1	TRBV11-2	many	CASSSGQHPYNEQFF	TGTGCCAGCAGCTCGGGACAGCATCCGTACAATGAGCAGTTCTTC
TRBJ1-5	.	TRBV2	.	CASRSGGGNQPQHF	TGTGCCAGCAGGTCGGGGGGGGGCAATCAGCCCCAGCATTTT
TRBJ1-1	.	TRBV6-2/TRBV6-3	many	CASSDPDTEAFF	TGTGCCAGCAGCGACCCCGACACTGAAGCTTTCTTT
TRBJ1-5	.	TRBV18	.	CASSPMDPRGGQPQHF	TGTGCCAGCTCACCGATGGACCCTAGAGGGGGTCAGCCCCAGCATTTT
TRBJ2-2	.	TRBV18	.	CASSGTADTGELFF	TGTGCCAGCTCCGGAACCGCGGACACCGGGGAGCTGTTTTTT
TRBJ1-1	TRBD1	TRBV28	.	CASSLSLEGAVEAFF	TGTGCCAGCAGTTTATCGTTGGAGGGGGCGGTTGAAGCTTTCTTT
TRBJ2-1	.	TRBV24-1	.	CATSDPQRIKGEQFF	TGTGCCACCAGTGACCCTCAGCGGATAAAGGGTGAGCAGTTCTTC
TRBJ2-1	TRBD2	TRBV20-1	.	CSADAPSGGYNEQFF	TGCAGTGCTGACGCCCCTAGCGGGGGGTACAATGAGCAGTTCTTC
TRBJ2-3	.	TRBV7-6	many	CASSLALGRAADTQYF	TGTGCCAGCAGCTTAGCGCTGGGCAGGGCGGCAGATACGCAGTATTTT
TRBJ2-3	.	TRBV27	few	CASSLSGSPGDTQYF	TGTGCCAGCAGTTTAAGTGGGAGCCCGGGAGATACGCAGTATTTT
TRBJ1-2	.	TRBV6-1	.	CASSSGRGWRGYTF	TGTGCCAGTTCATCGGGCAGGGGATGGAGGGGCTACACCTTC
TRBJ2-3	TRBD2	TRBV27	.	CASSPGWGTNLAGGPTDTQYF	TGTGCCAGCAGTCCCGGATGGGGAACAAATCTAGCGGGAGGGCCCACAGATACGCAGTATTTT
TRBJ1-1	TRBD1	TRBV7-2	many	CASSPQGATMNTEAFF	TGTGCCAGCAGCCCCCAGGGGGCAACGATGAACACTGAAGCTTTCTTT
TRBJ2-2	.	TRBV4-1	.	CASSQEKITEELFF	TGCGCCAGCAGCCAAGAAAAGATCACCGAGGAGCTGTTTTTT
TRBJ1-2	.	TRBV28	.	CATARTGGYTF	TGTGCCACCGCCAGGACGGGTGGCTACACCTTC
TRBJ1-5	.	TRBV28	.	CASSFGRRRNQPQHF	TGTGCCAGCAGTTTTGGCAGGAGGCGCAATCAGCCCCAGCATTTT
TRBJ2-7	TRBD2	TRBV27	many	CASSTLAISYEQYF	TGTGCCAGCAGTACACTAGCGATCTCCTACGAGCAGTACTTC
TRBJ2-5	.	TRBV20-1	few	CSARGSLGRETQYF	TGCAGTGCTAGAGGCTCACTAGGGCGGGAGACCCAGTACTTC
TRBJ2-2	.	TRBV10-1	.	CASSEMRTTRELFF	TGCGCCAGCAGTGAGATGCGGACGACCAGGGAGCTGTTTTTT
TRBJ2-7	.	TRBV4-1	few	CASSQEPTEAYEQYF	TGCGCCAGCAGCCAAGAGCCGACGGAGGCCTACGAGCAGTACTTC
TRBJ2-1	TRBD2	TRBV11-2	.	CASGYPPTGTSGRVGYNEQFF	TGTGCCAGCGGATACCCCCCTACCGGGACTAGCGGGAGAGTTGGGTACAATGAGCAGTTCTTC
TRBJ2-7	TRBD1	TRBV15	.	CATSRGDRGEQYF	TGTGCCACCAGCAGAGGGGACAGGGGGGAGCAGTACTTC
TRBJ2-5	.	TRBV28	many	CASSLALTSGETQYF	TGTGCCAGCAGTTTGGCCTTGACTAGTGGGGAGACCCAGTACTTC
TRBJ2-1	.	TRBV6-2/TRBV6-3	many	CASSQGFYNEQFF	TGTGCCAGCAGCCAAGGGTTCTACAATGAGCAGTTCTTC
TRBJ2-1	TRBD2	TRBV28	many	CASSSPTSGSSNEQFF	TGTGCCAGCAGTTCCCCGACTAGCGGGAGCTCCAATGAGCAGTTCTTC
TRBJ2-7	.	TRBV3-1	many	CASSQVVLTGEQYF	TGTGCCAGCAGCCAAGTCGTTCTGACGGGAGAGCAGTACTTC
TRBJ2-4	.	TRBV30	many	CAWTTSGGNIQYF	TGTGCCTGGACCACAAGCGGAGGAAACATTCAGTACTTC
TRBJ2-2	.	TRBV7-9	.	CASSPWETGELFF	TGTGCCAGCAGCCCCTGGGAGACCGGGGAGCTGTTTTTT
TRBJ1-5	.	TRBV20-1	few	CSARDVGWGHQPQHF	TGCAGTGCTAGAGATGTGGGGTGGGGGCATCAGCCCCAGCATTTT
TRBJ2-1	TRBD2	TRBV2	few	CASSAETSGGPYNEQFF	TGTGCCAGCAGTGCAGAGACTAGCGGGGGGCCCTACAATGAGCAGTTCTTC
TRBJ1-1	.	TRBV13	many	CASSAENTEAFF	TGTGCCAGCAGCGCAGAGAACACTGAAGCTTTCTTT
TRBJ2-5	.	TRBV7-9	.	CASSAYAGTKSAQYF	TGTGCCAGCAGCGCCTACGCCGGGACAAAAAGCGCCCAGTACTTC
TRBJ2-1	.	TRBV4-2	.	CASSQEAANYNEQFF	TGTGCCAGCAGCCAAGAAGCAGCAAACTACAATGAGCAGTTCTTC
TRBJ2-3	TRBD2	TRBV12-3/TRBV12-4	few	CASSLLAGGFTDTQYF	TGTGCCAGCAGTTTATTAGCGGGGGGGTTCACAGATACGCAGTATTTT
TRBJ2-7	.	TRBV30	.	CAWSISVQSSYEQYF	TGTGCCTGGAGTATTTCAGTCCAGTCCTCCTACGAGCAGTACTTC
TRBJ2-1	.	TRBV30	many	CAWSSTGDEQFF	TGTGCCTGGAGTTCTACTGGGGATGAGCAGTTCTTC
TRBJ2-7	.	TRBV3-1	many	CASSLSVDSYEQYF	TGTGCCAGCAGCCTGTCAGTGGACTCCTACGAGCAGTACTTC
TRBJ2-1	TRBD2	TRBV19	.	CASSIGTSGVNEQFF	TGTGCCAGTAGTATAGGGACTAGCGGTGTCAATGAGCAGTTCTTC
TRBJ2-2	.	TRBV12-5	.	CASMTEGTGELFF	TGTGCTAGTATGACAGAAGGCACCGGGGAGCTGTTTTTT
TRBJ2-1	TRBD2	TRBV7-8	few	CASSHGTSEQFF	TGTGCCAGCAGCCATGGGACTAGCGAGCAGTTCTTC
TRBJ2-2	.	TRBV7-3	many	CASSPTRSTGELFF	TGTGCCAGCAGCCCAACACGTTCCACCGGGGAGCTGTTTTTT
TRBJ2-3	.	TRBV20-1	.	CSAPPIGLARHQYF	TGCAGTGCTCCACCAATTGGGTTAGCCCGGCACCAGTATTTT
TRBJ1-1	.	TRBV6-2/TRBV6-3	.	CASSNLLEAFF	TGTGCCAGCAGCAACCTACTCGAAGCTTTCTTT
TRBJ2-5	TRBD2	TRBV29-1	few	CSVVSGGETQYF	TGCAGCGTTGTATCGGGAGGAGAGACCCAGTACTTC
TRBJ2-1	.	TRBV9	.	CAGSGRVGNEQFF	TGTGCCGGCAGCGGCCGGGTCGGTAATGAGCAGTTCTTC
TRBJ2-1	TRBD2	TRBV7-3	.	CASSQGLAGGGYYNEQFF	TGTGCCAGCAGCCAGGGACTAGCGGGGGGTGGTTATTACAATGAGCAGTTCTTC
TRBJ1-1	TRBD1	TRBV7-8	.	CASSKRAGTGKNTEAFF	TGTGCCAGCAGTAAAAGAGCTGGGACAGGCAAGAACACTGAAGCTTTCTTT
TRBJ1-1	.	TRBV6-2/TRBV6-3	.	CASSPPHRVEAFF	TGTGCCAGCAGCCCACCCCACCGGGTTGAAGCTTTCTTT